This T cell receptor (beta chain) was sequenced during a study of OX40 agonist ivuxolimab in advanced cancers. Points from the study as a whole: Relatively little clonal expansion, among the lowest observed, appeared in partial responders at 0.1-3.0 mg/kg.

Profiling relied on immunoSEQ multiplex PCR, and the TCRdb table lists in-frame clones only, not all of them. Of roughly 56,000 clones listed, 86% are singletons. This CDR3 has 16 residues. Losses at the gene ends were 7 bases for V and 4 bases for J; bases not matched to a gene: 7. CDR1 is ENHRY and CDR2 is SYGVKD in the germline V gene. On this clone itself: The antigen is not known.

The sequencing here drew on CD4+ or CD8+ T cells sorted from blood, taken in a trial of the OX40 agonist ivuxolimab. The sequence was obtained from an adult with an advanced solid tumor such as melanoma, head and neck, liver or kidney cancer. This rearrangement joins TRBV10-3 to TRBJ2-7; 16 nucleotides match TRBD2. The CDR3 DNA reads as TGTGCCATCACCCCGGGGACTAGCGGGGGGGCGTACGAGCAGTACTTC. Protein product: CAITPGTSGGAYEQYF.